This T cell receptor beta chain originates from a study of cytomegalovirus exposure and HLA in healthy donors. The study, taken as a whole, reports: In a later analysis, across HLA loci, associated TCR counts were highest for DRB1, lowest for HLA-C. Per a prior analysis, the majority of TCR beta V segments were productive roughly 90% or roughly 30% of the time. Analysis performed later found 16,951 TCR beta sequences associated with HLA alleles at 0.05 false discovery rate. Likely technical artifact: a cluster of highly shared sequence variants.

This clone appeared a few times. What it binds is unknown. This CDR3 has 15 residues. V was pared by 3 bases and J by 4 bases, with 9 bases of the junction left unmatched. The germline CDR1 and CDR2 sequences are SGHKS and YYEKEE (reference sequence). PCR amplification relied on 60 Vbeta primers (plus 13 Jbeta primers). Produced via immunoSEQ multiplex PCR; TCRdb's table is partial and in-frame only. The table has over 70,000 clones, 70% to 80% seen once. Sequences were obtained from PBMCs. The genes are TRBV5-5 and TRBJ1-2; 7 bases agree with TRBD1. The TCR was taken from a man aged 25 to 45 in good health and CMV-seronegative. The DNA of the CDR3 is TGTGCCAGCAGCTCATGGACAGGTGGCTTCTATGGCTACACCTTC. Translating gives CASSSWTGGFYGYTF.